These T cell receptor beta chains were read from a single sample in a study of cytomegalovirus exposure and HLA in healthy donors. Sequenced by immunoSEQ multiplex PCR; TCRdb stores in-frame clones only, minus some. The data show about 130,000 clones, with roughly 74% seen just once and around 6.6% held by the top ten. The specimen was PBMCs. The source is a man between 35 and 55 years old in good health and CMV-seropositive. The CDR3 runs from the conserved cysteine through the conserved F or W. A D gene is named only where the DNA matches it firmly. Not every row has a clone size; where given, it reads once, few, many or a size class.

CDR3nt: TGTGCCAGCAGCCCGGGATTCTCTGGGGCCAACGTCCTGACTTTC
CDR3aa: CASSPGFSGANVLTF
d_gene: .
v_gene: TRBV9
abundance: .
j_gene: TRBJ2-6

CDR3nt: TGTGCCAGCAGTTGCATCGGGGGTATGACCTACGAGCAGTACTTC
CDR3aa: CASSCIGGMTYEQYF
d_gene: .
v_gene: TRBV6-7
abundance: .
j_gene: TRBJ2-7

CDR3nt: TGTGCCAGCAGCGCTCGGGAATCTCAAGATTCACCCCTCCACTTT
CDR3aa: CASSARESQDSPLHF
d_gene: .
v_gene: TRBV11-1
abundance: .
j_gene: TRBJ1-6

CDR3nt: TGTGCCAGCAGCAAAGAGAGATCCCGATGTGGCAATCAGCCCCAGCATTTT
CDR3aa: CASSKERSRCGNQPQHF
d_gene: .
v_gene: TRBV21-1
abundance: once
j_gene: TRBJ1-5

CDR3nt: TGCAGCGCTTCACAGGGGAGTAACTATGGCTACACCTTC
CDR3aa: CSASQGSNYGYTF
d_gene: TRBD1
v_gene: TRBV29-1
abundance: .
j_gene: TRBJ1-2

CDR3nt: TGTGCCAGCAGCTTAGAGGGGTTTGGTCCTAACTATGGCTACACCTTC
CDR3aa: CASSLEGFGPNYGYTF
d_gene: .
v_gene: TRBV7-8
abundance: few
j_gene: TRBJ1-2

CDR3nt: TGTGCCAGCAGCGTAGACATTGGGTCTAGCGGGAGTTCCGCAGATACGCAGTATTTT
CDR3aa: CASSVDIGSSGSSADTQYF
d_gene: TRBD2
v_gene: TRBV9
abundance: .
j_gene: TRBJ2-3

CDR3nt: TGTGCCATCAGTGCGGGCGGGGGCTACACCTTC
CDR3aa: CAISAGGGYTF
d_gene: .
v_gene: TRBV10-3
abundance: .
j_gene: TRBJ1-2

CDR3nt: TGTGCCAGCAGCTTTAACAGGGAGGGCTACACCTTC
CDR3aa: CASSFNREGYTF
d_gene: .
v_gene: TRBV11-2
abundance: .
j_gene: TRBJ1-2

CDR3nt: TGTGCCAGCAGCGTAGCGACAGGGACACCGGTTGAATACAATGAGCAGTTCTTC
CDR3aa: CASSVATGTPVEYNEQFF
d_gene: TRBD1
v_gene: TRBV9
abundance: .
j_gene: TRBJ2-1

CDR3nt: TGTGCCATCAGTGCACAGGGCCACACCGGGGAGCTGTTTTTT
CDR3aa: CAISAQGHTGELFF
d_gene: .
v_gene: TRBV10-3
abundance: .
j_gene: TRBJ2-2

CDR3nt: TGCGTCAGCAGCTTGGGGGACAGGGAGACAGATACGCAGTATTTT
CDR3aa: CVSSLGDRETDTQYF
d_gene: TRBD1
v_gene: TRBV5-1
abundance: .
j_gene: TRBJ2-3

CDR3nt: TGTGCCAGCACTCCGGGACATCCCACAGATACGCAGTATTTT
CDR3aa: CASTPGHPTDTQYF
d_gene: .
v_gene: TRBV6-1
abundance: .
j_gene: TRBJ2-3

CDR3nt: TGTGCCAGCAGTTACACGTCAGTCAATCAGCCCCAGCATTTT
CDR3aa: CASSYTSVNQPQHF
d_gene: .
v_gene: TRBV6-6
abundance: .
j_gene: TRBJ1-5

CDR3nt: TGTGCCAGCAGCTTAGATCTAGGACAGGGGGCTTACGAGCAGTACTTC
CDR3aa: CASSLDLGQGAYEQYF
d_gene: TRBD1
v_gene: TRBV11-2
abundance: .
j_gene: TRBJ2-7

CDR3nt: TGTGCCAGCAGCTTCCCCGGACTAGCGGGAGTAGATACGCAGTATTTT
CDR3aa: CASSFPGLAGVDTQYF
d_gene: TRBD2
v_gene: TRBV5-4
abundance: few
j_gene: TRBJ2-3

CDR3nt: TGTGCCAGCAGCTTATTAGGACAGGGGAACACAGATACGCAGTATTTT
CDR3aa: CASSLLGQGNTDTQYF
d_gene: TRBD1
v_gene: TRBV5-8
abundance: .
j_gene: TRBJ2-3

CDR3nt: TGTGCCAGTAGTTTCGTCTGGAACACTGAAGCTTTCTTT
CDR3aa: CASSFVWNTEAFF
d_gene: .
v_gene: TRBV19
abundance: .
j_gene: TRBJ1-1

CDR3nt: TGTGCCAGTAGTATCCCGGGACTTGCCTACGAGCAGTACTTC
CDR3aa: CASSIPGLAYEQYF
d_gene: .
v_gene: TRBV19
abundance: .
j_gene: TRBJ2-7

CDR3nt: TGTGCCTGGAGCCAGAACGACTATGGCTACACCTTC
CDR3aa: CAWSQNDYGYTF
d_gene: .
v_gene: TRBV30
abundance: .
j_gene: TRBJ1-2

CDR3nt: TGTGCCAGCAGTTTATTCCAGGTTATCAATCAGCCCCAGCATTTT
CDR3aa: CASSLFQVINQPQHF
d_gene: .
v_gene: TRBV28
abundance: .
j_gene: TRBJ1-5

CDR3nt: TGTGCCAGCTCTCACAGGCCAGATACGCAGTATTTT
CDR3aa: CASSHRPDTQYF
d_gene: .
v_gene: TRBV18
abundance: .
j_gene: TRBJ2-3

CDR3nt: TGCGCCAGCAGCTTGGGGGGACAGGGACGAAATCAGCCCCAGCATTTT
CDR3aa: CASSLGGQGRNQPQHF
d_gene: TRBD1
v_gene: TRBV5-1
abundance: few
j_gene: TRBJ1-5

CDR3nt: TGTGCCAGTAGTATATTAGCGGGAGTCCACGAGCAGTGCTTC
CDR3aa: CASSILAGVHEQCF
d_gene: TRBD2
v_gene: TRBV19
abundance: .
j_gene: TRBJ2-7

CDR3nt: TGTGCCAGCAGTTTGATAGCGGGATGGGGAAGGGACGAGCAGTACTTC
CDR3aa: CASSLIAGWGRDEQYF
d_gene: TRBD2
v_gene: TRBV28
abundance: .
j_gene: TRBJ2-7

CDR3nt: TGTGCCAGTGCCTTTAGCGGGATTAGCACAGATACGCAGTATTTT
CDR3aa: CASAFSGISTDTQYF
d_gene: TRBD2
v_gene: TRBV19
abundance: once
j_gene: TRBJ2-3

CDR3nt: TGTGCCTGGAGTTACCCTCTAACTGGTGGCTACACCTTC
CDR3aa: CAWSYPLTGGYTF
d_gene: .
v_gene: TRBV30
abundance: .
j_gene: TRBJ1-2

CDR3nt: TGTGCCAGCAGCTTTGAGGGACTCAATGAGCAGTTCTTC
CDR3aa: CASSFEGLNEQFF
d_gene: .
v_gene: TRBV7-2
abundance: once
j_gene: TRBJ2-1

CDR3nt: TGTGCCAGCAGCTTGAGGACAGTTTCCTACGAGCAGTACTTC
CDR3aa: CASSLRTVSYEQYF
d_gene: .
v_gene: TRBV7-8
abundance: .
j_gene: TRBJ2-7

CDR3nt: TGTGCCAGCAGATCGGACAGGCATAATTCACCCCTCCACTTT
CDR3aa: CASRSDRHNSPLHF
d_gene: TRBD1
v_gene: TRBV6-6
abundance: .
j_gene: TRBJ1-6

CDR3nt: TGTGCCAGCAGCGGACTAGCGGGAGGGAACACCGGGGAGCTGTTTTTT
CDR3aa: CASSGLAGGNTGELFF
d_gene: TRBD2
v_gene: TRBV7-6
abundance: .
j_gene: TRBJ2-2

CDR3nt: TGTGCCAGCAGTTACGGGGGACTGAGGGCCTCCTACGAGCAGTACTTC
CDR3aa: CASSYGGLRASYEQYF
d_gene: .
v_gene: TRBV6-5
abundance: .
j_gene: TRBJ2-7

CDR3nt: TGTGCCAGCAGGACAGGGGGCGCTGACTATGGCTACACCTTC
CDR3aa: CASRTGGADYGYTF
d_gene: TRBD1
v_gene: TRBV28
abundance: .
j_gene: TRBJ1-2

CDR3nt: TGTGCCAGCAGTTTCGGTACAGGGGCGTACGAGCAGTACTTC
CDR3aa: CASSFGTGAYEQYF
d_gene: TRBD1
v_gene: TRBV27
abundance: few
j_gene: TRBJ2-7

CDR3nt: TGTGCCAGCAGCTTACTCGGGGGGGGTACAGATACGCAGTATTTT
CDR3aa: CASSLLGGGTDTQYF
d_gene: TRBD2
v_gene: TRBV7-2
abundance: .
j_gene: TRBJ2-3

CDR3nt: TGTGCCAGCAGCACTCGGGACAGGGGGGTATACGAGCAGTACTTC
CDR3aa: CASSTRDRGVYEQYF
d_gene: TRBD1
v_gene: TRBV13
abundance: once
j_gene: TRBJ2-7

CDR3nt: TGTGCCAGCAGCCCCAGGGGATACAATGAGCAGTTCTTC
CDR3aa: CASSPRGYNEQFF
d_gene: .
v_gene: TRBV14
abundance: once
j_gene: TRBJ2-1

CDR3nt: TGTGCCAGCTCAGGGTCCGGGACAGGGCGAAACTATGGCTACACCTTC
CDR3aa: CASSGSGTGRNYGYTF
d_gene: TRBD1
v_gene: TRBV5-4
abundance: .
j_gene: TRBJ1-2

CDR3nt: TGTGCCACCAGCAGCCCCCCGGGTCGGCAGGGCTACACCTTC
CDR3aa: CATSSPPGRQGYTF
d_gene: .
v_gene: TRBV15
abundance: .
j_gene: TRBJ1-2

CDR3nt: TGTGCCAGCAGTTCCACATGTCAAGCTTTCTTT
CDR3aa: CASSSTCQAFF
d_gene: .
v_gene: TRBV6-5
abundance: .
j_gene: TRBJ1-1

CDR3nt: TGTGCCAGCAGCCCGTCCCTCATTCAGGGGGCCACGCGGGCTTTCTTT
CDR3aa: CASSPSLIQGATRAFF
d_gene: TRBD1
v_gene: TRBV5-4
abundance: .
j_gene: TRBJ1-1

CDR3nt: TGTGCCAGTAGTATTCGATACGACAGGGACTATGGCTACACCTTC
CDR3aa: CASSIRYDRDYGYTF
d_gene: TRBD1
v_gene: TRBV19
abundance: .
j_gene: TRBJ1-2

CDR3nt: TGTGCCAGCAGCTTCAATACAGGGCGCTCCTATAATTCACCCCTCCACTTT
CDR3aa: CASSFNTGRSYNSPLHF
d_gene: .
v_gene: TRBV7-8
abundance: .
j_gene: TRBJ1-6

CDR3nt: TGTGCCAGTAGTGACAACCGGGACAGATCCTACAATGAGCAGTTCTTC
CDR3aa: CASSDNRDRSYNEQFF
d_gene: TRBD1
v_gene: TRBV19
abundance: .
j_gene: TRBJ2-1

CDR3nt: TGTGCCAGCAGCCAAGACCGACAGGGCGACTATGGCTACACCTTC
CDR3aa: CASSQDRQGDYGYTF
d_gene: TRBD1
v_gene: TRBV4-2
abundance: .
j_gene: TRBJ1-2

CDR3nt: TGTGCCAGCAGTCGACTAGCGGGGAGAACCAATGAGCAGTTCTTC
CDR3aa: CASSRLAGRTNEQFF
d_gene: TRBD2
v_gene: TRBV2
abundance: .
j_gene: TRBJ2-1

CDR3nt: TGTGCCAGCAGTTTTCTCAGGCAGGGCTACACCTTC
CDR3aa: CASSFLRQGYTF
d_gene: .
v_gene: TRBV28
abundance: .
j_gene: TRBJ1-2

CDR3nt: TGCGCCAGCAGCTCGACAGGGGGTAACAATCAGCCCCAGCATTTT
CDR3aa: CASSSTGGNNQPQHF
d_gene: TRBD1
v_gene: TRBV5-1
abundance: .
j_gene: TRBJ1-5

CDR3nt: TGTGCCAGCAGCCAAAGGACAGGGGACTACGAGCAGTACTTC
CDR3aa: CASSQRTGDYEQYF
d_gene: TRBD1
v_gene: TRBV4-2
abundance: .
j_gene: TRBJ2-7

CDR3nt: TGTGCCAGCAGTTACCCCGATTCACCCCTCCACTTT
CDR3aa: CASSYPDSPLHF
d_gene: .
v_gene: TRBV6-5
abundance: .
j_gene: TRBJ1-6

CDR3nt: TGCAGCGCTCAAACGACAGGGGGCTCGGCAACTAATGAAAAACTGTTTTTT
CDR3aa: CSAQTTGGSATNEKLFF
d_gene: TRBD1
v_gene: TRBV29-1
abundance: .
j_gene: TRBJ1-4

CDR3nt: TGTGCCAGCAGCGTAACAAGTAACACCGGGGAGCTGTTTTTT
CDR3aa: CASSVTSNTGELFF
d_gene: .
v_gene: TRBV9
abundance: few
j_gene: TRBJ2-2